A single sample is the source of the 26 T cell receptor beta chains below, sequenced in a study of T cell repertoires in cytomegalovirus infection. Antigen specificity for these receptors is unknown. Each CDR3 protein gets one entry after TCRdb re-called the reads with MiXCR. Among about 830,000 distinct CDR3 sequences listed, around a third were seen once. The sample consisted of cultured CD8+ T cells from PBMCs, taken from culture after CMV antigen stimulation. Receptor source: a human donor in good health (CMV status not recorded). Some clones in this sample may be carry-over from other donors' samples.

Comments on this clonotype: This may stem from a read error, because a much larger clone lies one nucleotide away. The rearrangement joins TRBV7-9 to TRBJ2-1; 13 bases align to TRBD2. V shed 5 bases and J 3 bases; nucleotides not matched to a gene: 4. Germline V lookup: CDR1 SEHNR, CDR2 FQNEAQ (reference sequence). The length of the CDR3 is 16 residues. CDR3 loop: CASSTSGGAFYNEQFF. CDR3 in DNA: TGTGCCAGCAGCACTAGCGGGGGGGCCTTCTACAATGAGCAGTTCTTC.

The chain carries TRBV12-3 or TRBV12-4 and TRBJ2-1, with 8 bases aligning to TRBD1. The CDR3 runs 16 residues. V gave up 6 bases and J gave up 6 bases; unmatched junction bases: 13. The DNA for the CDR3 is TGTGCCAGCAGCTTCACCGGGACAGGCGATTCCAATGAGCAGTTCTTC. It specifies CASSFTGTGDSNEQFF.

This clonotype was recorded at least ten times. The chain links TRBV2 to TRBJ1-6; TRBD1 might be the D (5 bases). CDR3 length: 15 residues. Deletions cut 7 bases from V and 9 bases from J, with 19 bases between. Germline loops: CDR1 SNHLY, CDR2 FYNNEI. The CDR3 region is CASTPGPVRGSPLHF. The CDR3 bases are TGTGCCAGCACCCCGGGACCCGTAAGGGGTTCACCCCTCCACTTT.

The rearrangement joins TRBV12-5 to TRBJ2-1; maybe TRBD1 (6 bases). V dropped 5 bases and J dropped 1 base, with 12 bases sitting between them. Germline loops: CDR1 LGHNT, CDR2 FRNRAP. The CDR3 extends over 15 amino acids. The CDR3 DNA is TGTGCTAGTGGTCAGGGGATTGGGTCCTACAATGAGCAGTTCTTC. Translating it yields CASGQGIGSYNEQFF.

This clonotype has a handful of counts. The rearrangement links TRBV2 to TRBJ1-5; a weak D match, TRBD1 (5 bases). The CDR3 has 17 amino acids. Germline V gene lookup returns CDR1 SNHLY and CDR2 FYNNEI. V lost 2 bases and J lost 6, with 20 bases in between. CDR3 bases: TGTGCCAGCAGTGAACGAATCGGCAGGGTCCTATCTCAGCCCCAGCATTTT. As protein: CASSERIGRVLSQPQHF.

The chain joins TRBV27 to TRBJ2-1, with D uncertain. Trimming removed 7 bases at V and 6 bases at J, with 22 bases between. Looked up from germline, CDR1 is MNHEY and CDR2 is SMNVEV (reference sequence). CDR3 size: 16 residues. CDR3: CASTTSVGRLFNEQFF. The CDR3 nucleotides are TGTGCCAGCACCACCTCTGTGGGCAGACTCTTCAATGAGCAGTTCTTC.

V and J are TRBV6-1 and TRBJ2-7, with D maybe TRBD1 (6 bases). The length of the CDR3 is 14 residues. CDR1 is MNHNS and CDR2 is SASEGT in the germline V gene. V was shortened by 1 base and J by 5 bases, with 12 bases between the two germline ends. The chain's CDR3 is CASSEVQGNHEQYF. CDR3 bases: TGTGCCAGCAGTGAAGTCCAGGGGAACCACGAGCAGTACTTC.

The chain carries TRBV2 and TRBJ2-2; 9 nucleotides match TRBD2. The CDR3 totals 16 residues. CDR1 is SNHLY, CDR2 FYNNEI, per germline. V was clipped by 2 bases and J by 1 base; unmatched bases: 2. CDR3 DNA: TGTGCCAGCAGTGAAAAACTAGCGGGGAACACCGGGGAGCTGTTTTTT. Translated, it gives CASSEKLAGNTGELFF.

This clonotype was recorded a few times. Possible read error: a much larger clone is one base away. CDR3: CASSLEFATNEKLFF. CDR3 bases: TGTGCCAGCAGCTTAGAGTTTGCAACTAATGAAAAACTGTTTTTT. The V call is TRBV11-2, the J call TRBJ1-4; D ambiguous. CDR3 length: 15 residues. Trimming pared 0 bases from V and 0 bases from J, leaving 5 bases between. From germline, CDR1 is SGHAT and CDR2 FQNNGV.

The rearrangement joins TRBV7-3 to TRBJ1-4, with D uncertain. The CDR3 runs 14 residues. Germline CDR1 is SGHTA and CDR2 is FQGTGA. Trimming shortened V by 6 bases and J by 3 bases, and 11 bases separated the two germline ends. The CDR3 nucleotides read TGTGCCAGCAGACCTAGTAGAGCTAATGAAAAACTGTTTTTT. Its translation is CASRPSRANEKLFF.

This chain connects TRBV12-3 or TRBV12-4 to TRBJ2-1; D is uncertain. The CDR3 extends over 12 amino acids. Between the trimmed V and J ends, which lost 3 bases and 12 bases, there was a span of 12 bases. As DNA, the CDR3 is TGTGCCAGCAGTTTGTCAGGTCTGCTGCAGTTCTTC. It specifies CASSLSGLLQFF.

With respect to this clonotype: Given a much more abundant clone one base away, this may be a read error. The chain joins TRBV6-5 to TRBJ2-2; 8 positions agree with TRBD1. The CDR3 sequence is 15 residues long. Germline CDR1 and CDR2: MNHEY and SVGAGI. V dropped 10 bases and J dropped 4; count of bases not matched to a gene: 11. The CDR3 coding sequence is TGTGCCAACAGCCTCGGGACAGGCGCCACCGGGGAGCTGTTTTTT. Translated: CANSLGTGATGELFF.

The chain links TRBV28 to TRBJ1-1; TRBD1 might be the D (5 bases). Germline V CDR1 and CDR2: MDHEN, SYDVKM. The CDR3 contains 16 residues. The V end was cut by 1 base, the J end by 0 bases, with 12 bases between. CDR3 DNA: TGTGCCAGCAGTTTATTAGGGGAACAAATGAACACTGAAGCTTTCTTT. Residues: CASSLLGEQMNTEAFF.

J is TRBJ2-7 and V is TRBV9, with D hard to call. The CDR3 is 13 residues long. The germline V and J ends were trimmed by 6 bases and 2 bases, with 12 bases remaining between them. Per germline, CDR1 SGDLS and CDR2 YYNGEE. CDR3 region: CASNPGDTYEQYF. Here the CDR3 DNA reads TGTGCCAGCAACCCGGGCGACACCTACGAGCAGTACTTC.

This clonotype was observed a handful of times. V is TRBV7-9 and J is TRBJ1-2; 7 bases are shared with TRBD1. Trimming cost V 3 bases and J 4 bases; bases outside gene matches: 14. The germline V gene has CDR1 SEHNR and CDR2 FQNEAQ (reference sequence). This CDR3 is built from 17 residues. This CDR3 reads CASSFRMDRFETYGYTF. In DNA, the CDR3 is TGTGCCAGCAGCTTTAGGATGGACAGGTTCGAAACCTATGGCTACACCTTC.

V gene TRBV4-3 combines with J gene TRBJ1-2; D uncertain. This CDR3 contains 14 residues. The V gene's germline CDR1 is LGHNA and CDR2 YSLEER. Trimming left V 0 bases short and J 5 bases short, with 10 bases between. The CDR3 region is CASSQDAAGYGYTF. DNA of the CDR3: TGCGCCAGCAGCCAAGACGCGGCGGGGTATGGCTACACCTTC.

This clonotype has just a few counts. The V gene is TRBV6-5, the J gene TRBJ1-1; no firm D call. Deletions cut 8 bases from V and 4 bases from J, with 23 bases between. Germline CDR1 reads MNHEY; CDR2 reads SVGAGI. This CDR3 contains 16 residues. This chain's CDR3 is CASRENMDPRGTEAFF. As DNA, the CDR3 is TGTGCCAGCCGCGAAAATATGGACCCACGGGGCACTGAAGCTTTCTTT.

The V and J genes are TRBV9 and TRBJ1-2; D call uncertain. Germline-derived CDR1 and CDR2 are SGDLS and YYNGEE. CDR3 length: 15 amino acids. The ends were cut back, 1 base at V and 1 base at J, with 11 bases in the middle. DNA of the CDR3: TGTGCCAGCAGCGTATCGGGCAGGTTTAACTATGGCTACACCTTC. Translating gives CASSVSGRFNYGYTF.

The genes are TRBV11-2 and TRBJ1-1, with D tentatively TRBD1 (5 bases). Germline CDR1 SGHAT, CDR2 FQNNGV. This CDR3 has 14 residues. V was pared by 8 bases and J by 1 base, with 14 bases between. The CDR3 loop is CASVFSGQNTEAFF. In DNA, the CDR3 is TGTGCCAGCGTCTTCTCAGGGCAGAACACTGAAGCTTTCTTT.

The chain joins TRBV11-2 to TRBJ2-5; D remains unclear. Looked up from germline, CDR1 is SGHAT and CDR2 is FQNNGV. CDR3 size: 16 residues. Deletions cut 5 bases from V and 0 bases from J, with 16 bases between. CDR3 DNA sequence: TGTGCCAGCAGCCCCCCCCAAAGCCCTAACCAAGAGACCCAGTACTTC. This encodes CASSPPQSPNQETQYF.

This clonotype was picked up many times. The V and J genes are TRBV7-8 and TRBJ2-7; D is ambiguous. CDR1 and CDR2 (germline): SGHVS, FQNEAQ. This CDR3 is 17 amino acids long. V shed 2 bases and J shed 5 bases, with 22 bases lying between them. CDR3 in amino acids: CASSLLISPSPDDEQYF. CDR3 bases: TGTGCCAGCAGCTTACTCATCTCACCGTCCCCTGACGACGAGCAGTACTTC.

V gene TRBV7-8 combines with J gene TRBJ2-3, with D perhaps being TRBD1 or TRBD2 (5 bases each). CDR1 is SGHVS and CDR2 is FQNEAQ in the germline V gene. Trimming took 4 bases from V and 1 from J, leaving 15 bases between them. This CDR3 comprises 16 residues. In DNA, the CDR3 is TGTGCCAGCAGCTCCGATCTGGGACGCGGCACAGATACGCAGTATTTT. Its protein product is CASSSDLGRGTDTQYF.

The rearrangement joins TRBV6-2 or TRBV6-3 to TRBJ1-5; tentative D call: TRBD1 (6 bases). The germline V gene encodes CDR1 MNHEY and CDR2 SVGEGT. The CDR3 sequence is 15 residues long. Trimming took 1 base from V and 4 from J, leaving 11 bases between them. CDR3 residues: CASSYWDTANQPQHF. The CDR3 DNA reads TGTGCCAGCAGTTACTGGGACACAGCGAATCAGCCCCAGCATTTT.

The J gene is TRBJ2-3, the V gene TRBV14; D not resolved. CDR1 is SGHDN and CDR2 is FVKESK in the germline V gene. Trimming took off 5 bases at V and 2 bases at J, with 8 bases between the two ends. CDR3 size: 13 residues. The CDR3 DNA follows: TGTGCCAGCAGCAGGGCCTACACAGATACGCAGTATTTT. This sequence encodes CASSRAYTDTQYF.

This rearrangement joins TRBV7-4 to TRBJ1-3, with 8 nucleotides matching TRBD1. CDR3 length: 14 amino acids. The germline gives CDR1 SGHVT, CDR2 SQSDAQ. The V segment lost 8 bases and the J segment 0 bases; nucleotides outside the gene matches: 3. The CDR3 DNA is TGTGCCAGCTGGCAGGGGGCCTCTGGAAACACCATATATTTT. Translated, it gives CASWQGASGNTIYF.

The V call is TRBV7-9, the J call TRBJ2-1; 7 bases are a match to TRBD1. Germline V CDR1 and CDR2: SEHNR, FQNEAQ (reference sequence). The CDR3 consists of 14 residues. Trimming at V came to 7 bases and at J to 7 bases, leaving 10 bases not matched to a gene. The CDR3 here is CASTEDRYPNEQFF. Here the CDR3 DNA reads TGTGCCAGCACCGAGGACAGGTACCCTAATGAGCAGTTCTTC.